These T cell receptor beta chains were read from a single sample in a study of CD8+ T cells in alopecia areata. Using immunoSEQ multiplex PCR, the repertoire was profiled, and TCRdb retains in-frame clones only, with some absent. Of about 150,000 clones listed, roughly 53% were seen once; the top ten hold around 6%. The material was CD4+ T cells sorted from blood, obtained at week 0. These receptors came from a human donor with alopecia areata. The CDR3 runs from the conserved cysteine through the conserved F or W. Fields, in order: V gene, J gene, CDR3 protein.

>TRBV2|TRBJ1-2
CASSAGTGMYGYTF
>TRBV30|TRBJ1-2
CAWSSQVPYGYTF
>TRBV5-1|TRBJ2-7
CASSGGSGSYEQYF
>TRBV6-1|TRBJ2-4
CASATDLKAKNIQYF
>TRBV10-3|TRBJ2-2
CAISATADGELFF
>TRBV7-2|TRBJ2-2
CASSPGGPGELFF
>TRBV29-1|TRBJ2-1
CSVDLVDGELYNEQFF
>TRBV7-9|TRBJ2-3
CASRLSGGALTDTQYF
>TRBV28|TRBJ1-5
CASSLPGVSNQPQHF
>TRBV28|TRBJ1-2
CASSLRRNYGYTF
>TRBV5-1|TRBJ2-2
CASSLEGPGELFF
>TRBV4-3|TRBJ2-7
CASSQDPTGTYEQYF
>TRBV2|TRBJ2-2
CASTPGAAGELFF
>TRBV5-4|TRBJ2-5
CASSAAPQRGGRETQYF
>TRBV5-1|TRBJ1-5
CASSTGTGGNQPQHF
>TRBV5-6|TRBJ2-3
CASSRRDRGNTQYF
>TRBV29-1|TRBJ1-2
CSVDDTNYGYTF
>TRBV27|TRBJ2-3
CASSFDKSGNTQYF
>TRBV30|TRBJ1-2
CAWATGPSRTF
>TRBV28|TRBJ1-1
CASSLTGKAFF
>TRBV25-1|TRBJ1-2
CASGGVPYGYTF
>TRBV2|TRBJ2-5
CASSEGQRAQETQYF
>TRBV11-2|TRBJ1-5
CASSSQDQPQHF
>TRBV29-1|TRBJ1-1
CSVRSVLGNTEAFF
>TRBV19|TRBJ1-1
CASSMSEYRVQGAFF
>TRBV6-5|TRBJ2-6
CASSPGESNVLTF
>TRBV30|TRBJ1-1
CAWRVQGASNTEAFF
>TRBV2|TRBJ1-3
CASSSGTGVSGNTIYF
>TRBV29-1|TRBJ2-7
CSVGRGLTYEQYF
>TRBV29-1|TRBJ1-1
CSVALQASLNTEAFF
>TRBV29-1|TRBJ1-1
CSVGAMNTEAFF
>TRBV29-1|TRBJ2-5
CSVAHGGETQYF
>TRBV6-5|TRBJ2-7
CASSYSLAGAYEQYF
>TRBV5-6|TRBJ2-1
CASSGAGEQFF
>TRBV30|TRBJ1-2
CAWNKPDRGYGYTF